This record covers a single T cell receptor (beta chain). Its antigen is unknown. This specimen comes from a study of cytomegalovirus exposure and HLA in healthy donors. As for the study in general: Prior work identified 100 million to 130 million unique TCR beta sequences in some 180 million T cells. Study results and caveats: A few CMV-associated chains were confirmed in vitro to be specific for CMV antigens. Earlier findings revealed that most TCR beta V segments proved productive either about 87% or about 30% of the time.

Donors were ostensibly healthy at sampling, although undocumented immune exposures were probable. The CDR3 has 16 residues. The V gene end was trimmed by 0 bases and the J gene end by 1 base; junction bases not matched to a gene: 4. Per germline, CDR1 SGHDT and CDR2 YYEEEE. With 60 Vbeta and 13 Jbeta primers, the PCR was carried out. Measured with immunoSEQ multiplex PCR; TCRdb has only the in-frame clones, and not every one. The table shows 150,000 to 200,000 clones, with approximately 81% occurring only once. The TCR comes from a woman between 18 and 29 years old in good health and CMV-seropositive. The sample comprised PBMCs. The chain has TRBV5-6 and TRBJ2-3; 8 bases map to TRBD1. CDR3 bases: TGTGCCAGCAGCTTGGAGACAGGGGTAGGCACAGATACGCAGTATTTT. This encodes CASSLETGVGTDTQYF.